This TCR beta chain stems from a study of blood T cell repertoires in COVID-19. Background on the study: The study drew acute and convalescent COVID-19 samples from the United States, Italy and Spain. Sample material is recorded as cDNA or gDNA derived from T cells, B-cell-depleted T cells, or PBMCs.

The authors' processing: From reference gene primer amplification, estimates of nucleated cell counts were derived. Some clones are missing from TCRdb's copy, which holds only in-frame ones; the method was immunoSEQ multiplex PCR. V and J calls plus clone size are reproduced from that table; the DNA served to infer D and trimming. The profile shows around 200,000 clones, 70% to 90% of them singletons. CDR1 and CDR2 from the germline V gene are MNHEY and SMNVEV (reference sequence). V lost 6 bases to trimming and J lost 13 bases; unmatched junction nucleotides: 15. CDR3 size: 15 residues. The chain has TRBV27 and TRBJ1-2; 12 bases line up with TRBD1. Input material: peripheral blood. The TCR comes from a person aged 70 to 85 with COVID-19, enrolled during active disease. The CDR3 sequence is CASSKLGQGARLATF. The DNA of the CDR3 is TGTGCCAGCAGCAAATTGGGACAGGGGGCGCGATTGGCCACCTTC.